These T cell receptor beta chains were read from a single sample in a study of cytomegalovirus exposure and HLA in healthy donors. Data came from immunoSEQ multiplex PCR; TCRdb stores just in-frame clones and leaves some out. The sample yields about 150,000 clones, approximately 86% seen once. Sequenced: PBMCs. The receptor set was obtained from a man between 18 and 29 years old in good health and CMV-seropositive. The CDR3 runs from the conserved cysteine through the conserved F or W. D genes are given only for firm matches. Clone size is stated in some rows and not others, as once, few, many or a class when expanded.

d_call	v_call	clone_size	cdr3_length	j_call	cdr3_nt	cdr3_aa
TRBD1	TRBV7-2	-	13	TRBJ1-2	TGTGCCAGCAGCGTAACAGGGGGCGAAGGCTACACCTTC	CASSVTGGEGYTF
TRBD1	TRBV6-5	-	15	TRBJ1-1	TGTGCCAGCTTGGACAGGGGGCGACGGAAGACTGAAGCTTTCTTT	CASLDRGRRKTEAFF
TRBD1	TRBV7-9	-	13	TRBJ2-7	TGTGCCAGCAGCCCTGCAGGGGGATACGAGCAGTACTTC	CASSPAGGYEQYF
-	TRBV9	-	15	TRBJ1-4	TGTGCCAGCAGCGTAGCAGGGACTACTAATGAAAAACTGTTTTTT	CASSVAGTTNEKLFF
TRBD1	TRBV5-6	-	17	TRBJ1-1	TGTGCCAGCAGCATACTCCCCCCGGGACAGGGACTCTTTGAAGCTTTCTTT	CASSILPPGQGLFEAFF
-	TRBV29-1	-	12	TRBJ1-1	TGCAGCGTTTGGCGGGTGAACACTGAAGCTTTCTTT	CSVWRVNTEAFF
TRBD1	TRBV2	-	14	TRBJ1-5	TGTGCCAGCAGCGCAGGGGAAGGGGGCCAGCCCCAGCATTTT	CASSAGEGGQPQHF
TRBD1	TRBV6-6	once	16	TRBJ2-1	TGTGCCAGCAGTTACTCAGGGACAGGGGGGTACAATGAGCAGTTCTTC	CASSYSGTGGYNEQFF
TRBD1	TRBV5-1	-	15	TRBJ2-5	TGCGCCAGCAGCGCCGACAGGGTAAAGGGAGAGACCCAGTACTTC	CASSADRVKGETQYF
TRBD1	TRBV6-5	once	13	TRBJ1-2	TGTGCCAGCTGGGAAGGGACAGGGTATGGCTACACCTTC	CASWEGTGYGYTF
TRBD1	TRBV6-5	-	15	TRBJ2-7	TGTGCCAGCAGTTTACTCGGGACAGCCTCCTACGAGCAGTACTTC	CASSLLGTASYEQYF
-	TRBV5-5	few	13	TRBJ1-2	TGTGCCAGCAGCTCCGGACGGGGGTATGGCTACACCTTC	CASSSGRGYGYTF
-	TRBV19	-	14	TRBJ1-2	TGTGCCAGTAGTATAAGGAACAGCCCGTTGGGCTACACCTTC	CASSIRNSPLGYTF
-	TRBV6-5	-	14	TRBJ1-3	TGTGCCAGCAGTCTTGACAGGTCTGGAAACACCATATATTTT	CASSLDRSGNTIYF
-	TRBV30	-	15	TRBJ2-5	TGTGCCTGGAGTGCCCTAGGGGCGCCCCAAGAGACCCAGTACTTC	CAWSALGAPQETQYF
TRBD2	TRBV10-3	-	17	TRBJ2-7	TGTGCCATCAGTGACCCCTCGGGGGCTAGCGGGAAATACGAGCAGTACTTC	CAISDPSGASGKYEQYF
TRBD2	TRBV30	once	15	TRBJ2-1	TGTGCCTGGAGTGTATCGGGACTAGCGGGGAATGAGCAGTTCTTC	CAWSVSGLAGNEQFF
TRBD2	TRBV19	once	14	TRBJ2-5	TGTGCCAGTAGGATTAGCGGGGGCGGGGAGACCCAGTACTTC	CASRISGGGETQYF
TRBD2	TRBV5-1	-	15	TRBJ2-5	TGCGCCAGCAGCCCGCGGGAGGGCGGGAGGGGGACCCAGTACTTC	CASSPREGGRGTQYF
-	TRBV5-1	-	13	TRBJ1-1	TGCGCCAGCAGCTTGGCCCCCGGGACTGAAGCTTTCTTT	CASSLAPGTEAFF
TRBD2	TRBV4-2	-	17	TRBJ2-3	TGTGCCAGCAGCCAAGAAGGAGTAGCGGGAGGGATGGATACGCAGTATTTT	CASSQEGVAGGMDTQYF
-	TRBV7-6	-	16	TRBJ2-2	TGTGCCAGCAGACCGGAGTCTAGCTTTTCCACCGGGGAGCTGTTTTTT	CASRPESSFSTGELFF